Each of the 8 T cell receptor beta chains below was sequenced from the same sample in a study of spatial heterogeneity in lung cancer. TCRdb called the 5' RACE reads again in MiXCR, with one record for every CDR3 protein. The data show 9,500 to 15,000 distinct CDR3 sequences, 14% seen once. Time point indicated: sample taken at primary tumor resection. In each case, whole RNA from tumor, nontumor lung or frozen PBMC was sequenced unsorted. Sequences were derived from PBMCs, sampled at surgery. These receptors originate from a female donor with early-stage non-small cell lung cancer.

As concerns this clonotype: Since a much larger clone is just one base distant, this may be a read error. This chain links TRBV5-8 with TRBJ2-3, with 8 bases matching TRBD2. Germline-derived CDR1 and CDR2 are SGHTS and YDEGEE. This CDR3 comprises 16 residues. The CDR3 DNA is TGTACCAGCAGCTTGGGACTAGGAGTTGGCACAGATACGCAGTATTTT. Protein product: CTSSLGLGVGTDTQYF.

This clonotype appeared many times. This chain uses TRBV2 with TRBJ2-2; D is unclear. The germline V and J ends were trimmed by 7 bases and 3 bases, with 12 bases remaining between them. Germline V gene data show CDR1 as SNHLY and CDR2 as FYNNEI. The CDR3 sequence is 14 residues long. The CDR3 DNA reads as TGTGCCAGCAAAGACCATGGTGACACCGGGGAGCTGTTTTTT. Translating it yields CASKDHGDTGELFF.

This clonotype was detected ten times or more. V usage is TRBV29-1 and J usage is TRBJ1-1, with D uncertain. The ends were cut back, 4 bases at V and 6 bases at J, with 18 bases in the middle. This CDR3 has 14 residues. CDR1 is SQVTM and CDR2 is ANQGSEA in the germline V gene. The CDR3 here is CSVGLNGFPPEAFF. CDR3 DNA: TGCAGCGTTGGCCTAAATGGTTTCCCCCCTGAAGCTTTCTTT.

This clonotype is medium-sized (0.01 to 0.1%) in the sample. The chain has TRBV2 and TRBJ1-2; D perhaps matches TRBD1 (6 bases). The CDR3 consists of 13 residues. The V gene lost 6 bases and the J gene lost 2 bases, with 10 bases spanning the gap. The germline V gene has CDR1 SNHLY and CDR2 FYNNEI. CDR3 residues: CASSPTGNYGYTF. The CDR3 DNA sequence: TGTGCCAGCAGCCCTACAGGGAACTATGGCTACACCTTC.

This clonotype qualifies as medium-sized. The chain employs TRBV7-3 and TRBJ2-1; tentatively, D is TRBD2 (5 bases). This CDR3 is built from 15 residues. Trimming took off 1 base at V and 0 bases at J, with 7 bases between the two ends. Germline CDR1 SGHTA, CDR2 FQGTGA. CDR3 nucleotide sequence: TGTGCCAGCAGCTTAAGTGGGAGCTCCTACAATGAGCAGTTCTTC. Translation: CASSLSGSSYNEQFF.

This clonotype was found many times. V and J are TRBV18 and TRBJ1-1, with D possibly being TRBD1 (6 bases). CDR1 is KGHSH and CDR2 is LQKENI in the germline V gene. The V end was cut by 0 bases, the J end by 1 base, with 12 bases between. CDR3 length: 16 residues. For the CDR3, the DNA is TGTGCCAGCTCACCACCGTCCCAGGGGACGAACACTGAAGCTTTCTTT. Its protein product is CASSPPSQGTNTEAFF.

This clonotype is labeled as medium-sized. The CDR3 loop reads CASSYPNRSGKNIQYF. Written as DNA, the CDR3 is TGTGCCAGCAGTTACCCCAACCGTAGCGGGAAAAACATTCAGTACTTC. The V and J genes are TRBV6-6 and TRBJ2-4; the match to TRBD2 covers 7 bases. V was pared by 2 bases and J by 4 bases, with 8 bases of the junction left unmatched. Germline V CDR1 and CDR2: MNHNY, SVGAGI (reference sequence). The length of the CDR3 is 16 residues.

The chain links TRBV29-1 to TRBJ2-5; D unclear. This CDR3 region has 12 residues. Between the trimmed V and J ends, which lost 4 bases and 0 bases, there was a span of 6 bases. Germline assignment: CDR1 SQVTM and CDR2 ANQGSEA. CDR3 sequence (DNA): TGCAGCGTTGGGGGTTACCAAGAGACCCAGTACTTC. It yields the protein CSVGGYQETQYF.